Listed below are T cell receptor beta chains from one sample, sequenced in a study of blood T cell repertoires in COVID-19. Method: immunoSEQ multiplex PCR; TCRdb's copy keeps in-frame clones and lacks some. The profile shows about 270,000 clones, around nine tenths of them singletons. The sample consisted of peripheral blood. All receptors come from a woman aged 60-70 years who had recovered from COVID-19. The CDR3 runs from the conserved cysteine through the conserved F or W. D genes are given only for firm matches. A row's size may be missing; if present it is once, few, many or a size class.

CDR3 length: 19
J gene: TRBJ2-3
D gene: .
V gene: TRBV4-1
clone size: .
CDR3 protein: CASSQAIIRPSRRVDTQYF
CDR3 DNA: TGCGCCAGCAGCCAAGCGATCATACGCCCGTCAAGGCGGGTAGATACGCAGTATTTT

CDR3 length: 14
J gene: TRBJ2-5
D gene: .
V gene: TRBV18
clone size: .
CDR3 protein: CASSIDNSRETQYF
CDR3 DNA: TGTGCCAGCTCGATAGACAACTCCCGAGAGACCCAGTACTTC

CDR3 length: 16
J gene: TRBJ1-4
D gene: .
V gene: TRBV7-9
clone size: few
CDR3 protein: CASSLDLPGLRQKLFF
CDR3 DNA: TGTGCCAGCAGCTTAGATCTTCCGGGGTTGAGGCAAAAACTGTTTTTT

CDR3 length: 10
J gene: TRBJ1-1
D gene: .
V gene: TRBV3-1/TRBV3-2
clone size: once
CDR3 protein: CARYYLESFF
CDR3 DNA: TGTGCCAGATATTATTTGGAGTCTTTCTTT

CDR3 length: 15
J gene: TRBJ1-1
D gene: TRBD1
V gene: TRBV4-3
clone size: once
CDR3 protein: CASSQDYRQGAGAFF
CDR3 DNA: TGCGCCAGCAGCCAAGATTATAGGCAGGGGGCTGGCGCTTTCTTT

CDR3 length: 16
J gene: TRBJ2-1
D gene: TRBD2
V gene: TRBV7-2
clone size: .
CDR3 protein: CASSLPGLAAYNEQFF
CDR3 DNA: TGTGCCAGCAGCTTACCGGGACTAGCGGCTTACAATGAGCAGTTCTTC

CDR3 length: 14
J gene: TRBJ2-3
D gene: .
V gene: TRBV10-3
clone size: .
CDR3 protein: CAISLEATPGTQYF
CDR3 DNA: TGTGCCATCAGTTTAGAAGCTACCCCGGGGACGCAGTATTTT

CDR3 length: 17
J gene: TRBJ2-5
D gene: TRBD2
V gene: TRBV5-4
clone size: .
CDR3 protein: CASSLGGLAGPQETQYF
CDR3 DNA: TGTGCCAGCAGCTTGGGGGGACTAGCGGGGCCCCAAGAGACCCAGTACTTC

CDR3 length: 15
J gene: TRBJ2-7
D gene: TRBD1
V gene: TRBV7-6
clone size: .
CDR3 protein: CASSLDRDRAYEQYF
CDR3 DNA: TGTGCCAGCAGCTTAGACCGGGACAGAGCCTACGAGCAGTACTTC

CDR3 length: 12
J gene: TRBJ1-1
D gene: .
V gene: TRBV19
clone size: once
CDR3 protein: CASSIGGFEAFF
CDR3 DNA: TGTGCCAGTAGTATCGGGGGGTTTGAAGCTTTCTTT

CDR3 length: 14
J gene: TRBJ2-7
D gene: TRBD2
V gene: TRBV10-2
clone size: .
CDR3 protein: CASSFSGDSYEQYF
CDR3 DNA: TGCGCCAGCAGCTTTAGCGGGGACTCCTACGAGCAGTACTTC

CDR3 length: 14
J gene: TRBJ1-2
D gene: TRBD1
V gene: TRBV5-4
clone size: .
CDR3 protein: CASSWDSSNYGYTF
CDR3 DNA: TGTGCCAGCAGCTGGGACAGTTCTAACTATGGCTACACCTTC

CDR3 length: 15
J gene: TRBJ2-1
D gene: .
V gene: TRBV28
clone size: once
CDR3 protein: CASSLWSTGYNEQFF
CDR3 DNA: TGTGCCAGCAGTTTATGGAGTACCGGCTACAATGAGCAGTTCTTC

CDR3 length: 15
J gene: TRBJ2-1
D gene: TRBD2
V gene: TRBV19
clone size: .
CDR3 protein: CASSIVAGEGHEQFF
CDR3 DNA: TGTGCCAGTAGTATAGTAGCGGGGGAGGGTCATGAGCAGTTCTTC

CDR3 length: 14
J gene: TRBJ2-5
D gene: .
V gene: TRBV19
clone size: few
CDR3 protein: CASSITGKQETQYF
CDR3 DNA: TGTGCCAGTAGTATAACAGGGAAACAAGAGACCCAGTACTTC

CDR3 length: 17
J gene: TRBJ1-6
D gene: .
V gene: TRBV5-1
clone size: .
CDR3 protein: CASSLVGGSSYNSPLHF
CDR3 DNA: TGCGCCAGCAGCTTGGTTGGCGGGAGCTCCTATAATTCACCCCTCCACTTT

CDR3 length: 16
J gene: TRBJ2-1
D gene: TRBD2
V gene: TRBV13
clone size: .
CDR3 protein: CASSSIRSGAVNEQFF
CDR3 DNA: TGTGCCAGCAGCTCTATCCGTAGCGGGGCCGTCAATGAGCAGTTCTTC

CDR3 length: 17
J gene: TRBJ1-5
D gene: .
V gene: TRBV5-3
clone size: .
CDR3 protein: CARSHNESLQGRWPQHF
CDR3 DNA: TGTGCCAGAAGCCATAACGAGTCACTTCAGGGAAGGTGGCCCCAGCATTTT

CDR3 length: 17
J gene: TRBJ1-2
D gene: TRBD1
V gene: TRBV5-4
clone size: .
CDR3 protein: CASSLGTGGAGYYGYTF
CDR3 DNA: TGTGCCAGCAGCTTGGGTACAGGGGGCGCAGGGTACTATGGCTACACCTTC

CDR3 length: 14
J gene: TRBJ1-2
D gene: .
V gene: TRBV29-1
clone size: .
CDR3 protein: CSALAGGREYGYTF
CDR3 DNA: TGCAGCGCTCTGGCCGGGGGGCGAGAGTATGGCTACACCTTC

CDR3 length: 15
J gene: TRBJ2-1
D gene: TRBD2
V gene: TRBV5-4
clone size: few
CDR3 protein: CASSFLAGVYNEQFF
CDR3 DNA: TGTGCCAGCAGCTTTTTAGCGGGGGTCTACAATGAGCAGTTCTTC

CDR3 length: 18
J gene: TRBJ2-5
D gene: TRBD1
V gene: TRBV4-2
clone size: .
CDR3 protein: CASSQDRPRTGLQETQYF
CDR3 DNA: TGTGCCAGCAGCCAAGACCGACCAAGGACAGGGTTACAAGAGACCCAGTACTTC

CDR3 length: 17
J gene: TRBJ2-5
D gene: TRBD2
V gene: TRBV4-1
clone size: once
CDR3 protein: CASSQTGLAGGQETQYF
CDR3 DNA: TGCGCCAGCAGCCAAACTGGACTAGCGGGGGGGCAAGAGACCCAGTACTTC

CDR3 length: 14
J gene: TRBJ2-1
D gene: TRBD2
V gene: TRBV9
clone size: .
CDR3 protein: CASSVRTSGVEQFF
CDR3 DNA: TGTGCCAGCAGCGTACGGACTAGCGGGGTCGAGCAGTTCTTC

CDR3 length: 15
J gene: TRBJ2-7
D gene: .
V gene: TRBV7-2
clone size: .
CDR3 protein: CASRSEGGAVYEQYF
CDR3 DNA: TGTGCCAGCAGATCGGAGGGGGGGGCGGTCTACGAGCAGTACTTC

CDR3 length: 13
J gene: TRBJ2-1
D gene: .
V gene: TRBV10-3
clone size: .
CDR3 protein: CAIRGILDNEQFF
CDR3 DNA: TGTGCCATCCGGGGAATTCTGGACAATGAGCAGTTCTTC

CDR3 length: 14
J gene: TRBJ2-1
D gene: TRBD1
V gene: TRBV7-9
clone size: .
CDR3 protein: CASREGQGANEQFF
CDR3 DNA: TGTGCCAGCAGGGAGGGACAGGGGGCCAATGAGCAGTTCTTC

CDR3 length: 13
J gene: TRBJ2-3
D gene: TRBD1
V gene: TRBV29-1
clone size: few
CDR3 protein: CSVEGQGVDTQYF
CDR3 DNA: TGCAGCGTTGAAGGACAGGGTGTAGATACGCAGTATTTT

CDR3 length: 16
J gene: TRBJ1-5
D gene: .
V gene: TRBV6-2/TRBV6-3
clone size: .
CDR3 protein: CASSYSTGISNQPQHF
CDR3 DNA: TGTGCCAGCAGTTACAGCACAGGGATCAGCAATCAGCCCCAGCATTTT

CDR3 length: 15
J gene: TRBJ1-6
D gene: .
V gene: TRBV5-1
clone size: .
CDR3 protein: CASSLETANNSPLHF
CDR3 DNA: TGCGCCAGCAGCTTGGAGACAGCCAATAATTCACCCCTCCACTTT

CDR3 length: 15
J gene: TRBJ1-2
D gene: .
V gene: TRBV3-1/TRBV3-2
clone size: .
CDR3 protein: CASSPRRGDDYGYTF
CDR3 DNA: TGTGCCAGCAGCCCGCGACGGGGGGATGACTATGGCTACACCTTC

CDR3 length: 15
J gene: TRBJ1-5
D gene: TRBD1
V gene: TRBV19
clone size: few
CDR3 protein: CASTQGAFSNQPQHF
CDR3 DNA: TGTGCCAGTACACAGGGGGCATTCTCCAATCAGCCCCAGCATTTT

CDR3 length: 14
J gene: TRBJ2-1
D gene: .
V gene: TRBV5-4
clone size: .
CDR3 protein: CASSPHGTYNEQFF
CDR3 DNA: TGTGCCAGCAGCCCACACGGGACCTACAATGAGCAGTTCTTC

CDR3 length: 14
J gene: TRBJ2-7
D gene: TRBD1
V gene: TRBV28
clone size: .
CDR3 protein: CASSLMGTGYEQYF
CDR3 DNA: TGTGCCAGCAGTTTAATGGGGACAGGCTACGAGCAGTACTTC

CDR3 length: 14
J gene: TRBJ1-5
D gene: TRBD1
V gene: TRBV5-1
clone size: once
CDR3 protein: CASSPGQSLWPQHF
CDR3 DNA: TGCGCCAGCAGCCCGGGACAGAGTCTTTGGCCCCAGCATTTT

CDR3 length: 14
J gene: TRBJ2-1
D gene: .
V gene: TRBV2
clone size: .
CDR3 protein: CASTPRGVKNEQFF
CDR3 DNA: TGTGCCAGCACCCCTCGCGGAGTTAAGAATGAGCAGTTCTTC

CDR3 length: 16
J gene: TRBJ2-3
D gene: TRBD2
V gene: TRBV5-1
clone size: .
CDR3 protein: CASSLAGGSSTDTQYF
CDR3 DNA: TGCGCCAGCAGCTTGGCGGGAGGTTCTAGCACAGATACGCAGTATTTT

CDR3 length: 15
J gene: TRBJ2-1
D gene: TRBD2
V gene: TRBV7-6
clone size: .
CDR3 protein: CASSRLAGSYNEQFF
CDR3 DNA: TGTGCCAGCAGCCGACTAGCGGGGTCCTACAATGAGCAGTTCTTC

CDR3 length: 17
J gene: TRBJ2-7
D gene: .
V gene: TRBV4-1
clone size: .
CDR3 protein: CASSPVVRRGRSYEQYF
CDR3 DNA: TGCGCCAGCAGCCCGGTGGTTAGGCGGGGGCGATCCTACGAGCAGTACTTC

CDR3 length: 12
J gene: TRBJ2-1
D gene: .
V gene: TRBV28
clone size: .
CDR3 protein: CASRRTNNEQFF
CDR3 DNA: TGTGCCAGCAGAAGGACAAACAATGAGCAGTTCTTC

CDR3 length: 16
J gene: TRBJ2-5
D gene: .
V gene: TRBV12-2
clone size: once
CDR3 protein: CASRLASSGGQETQYF
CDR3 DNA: TGTGCAAGTCGCTTAGCAAGTAGCGGGGGGCAAGAGACCCAGTACTTC